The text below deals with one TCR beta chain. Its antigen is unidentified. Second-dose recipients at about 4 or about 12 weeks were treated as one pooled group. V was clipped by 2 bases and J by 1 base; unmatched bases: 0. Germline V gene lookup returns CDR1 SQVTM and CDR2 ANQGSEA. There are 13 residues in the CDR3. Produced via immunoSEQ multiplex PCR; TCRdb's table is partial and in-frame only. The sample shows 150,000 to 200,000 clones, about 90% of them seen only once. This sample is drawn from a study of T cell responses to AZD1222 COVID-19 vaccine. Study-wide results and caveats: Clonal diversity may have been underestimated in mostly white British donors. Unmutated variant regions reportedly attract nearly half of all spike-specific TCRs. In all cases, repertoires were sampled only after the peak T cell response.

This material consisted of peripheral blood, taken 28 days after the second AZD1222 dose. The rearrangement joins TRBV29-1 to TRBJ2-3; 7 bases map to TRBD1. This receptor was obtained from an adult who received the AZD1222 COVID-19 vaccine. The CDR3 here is CSVEQGGTDTQYF. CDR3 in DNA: TGCAGCGTTGAACAGGGGGGCACAGATACGCAGTATTTT.